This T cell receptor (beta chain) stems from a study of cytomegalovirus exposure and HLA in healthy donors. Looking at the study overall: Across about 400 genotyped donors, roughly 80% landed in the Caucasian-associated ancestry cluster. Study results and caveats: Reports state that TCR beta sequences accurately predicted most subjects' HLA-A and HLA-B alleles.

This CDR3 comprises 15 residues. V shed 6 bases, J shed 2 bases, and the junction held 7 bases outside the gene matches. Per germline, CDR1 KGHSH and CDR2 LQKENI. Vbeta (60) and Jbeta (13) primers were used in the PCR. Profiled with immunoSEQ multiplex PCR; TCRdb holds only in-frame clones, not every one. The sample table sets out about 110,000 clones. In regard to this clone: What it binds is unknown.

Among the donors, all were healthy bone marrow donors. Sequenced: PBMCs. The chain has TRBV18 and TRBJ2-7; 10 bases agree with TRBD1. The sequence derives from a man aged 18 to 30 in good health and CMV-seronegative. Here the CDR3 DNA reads TGTGCCAGCTCGTCGACCGGGACAGGGGCCTACGAGCAGTACTTC. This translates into CASSSTGTGAYEQYF.